The 24 T cell receptor beta chains in this list originate from one sample, sequenced in a study of metastatic and nonmetastatic thyroid tumors. Through MiXCR, TCRdb re-clonotyped the PCR reads. Of around 37,000 clones listed, roughly a quarter are singletons. There were no patients who had received any treatment before thyroid surgery. The specimen sequenced was blood. These receptors all stem from a female donor with papillary thyroid cancer or a benign thyroid nodule (not recorded which). Some clones in this sample may be carry-over from other donors' samples.

The genes are TRBV3-1 and TRBJ2-1; either TRBD1 or TRBD2 may supply D (5 bases each). Germline V gives CDR1 LGHDT, CDR2 YNNKEL (reference sequence). This CDR3 has 17 amino acids. Between the trimmed V and J ends, which lost 1 base and 4 bases, there was a span of 17 bases. In DNA form, the CDR3 reads TGTGCCAGCAGCCAAGCTATGTGGGGCGCGGGTTACAATGAGCAGTTCTTC. Amino acids: CASSQAMWGAGYNEQFF.

This clone was counted ten times or more. The CDR3: CASSEGTGNFGELFF. The CDR3 DNA is TGTGCCAGCAGTGAGGGAACAGGGAATTTCGGGGAGCTGTTTTTT. The chain combines TRBV2 with TRBJ2-2; D may be TRBD1 (6 bases). The CDR3 has 15 residues. V was shortened by 3 bases and J by 7 bases, with 15 bases between the two germline ends. Germline V CDR1 and CDR2: SNHLY, FYNNEI.

This clone has ten or more counts. CDR3 in DNA: TGTGCCAGCAGCCGACGACTAGCGGTTAGCACAGATACGCAGTATTTT. Protein product: CASSRRLAVSTDTQYF. The chain carries TRBV13 and TRBJ2-3; 9 nucleotides line up with TRBD2. Germline values: CDR1 PRHDT, CDR2 FYEKMQ (reference sequence). Trimming cost V 5 bases and J 0 bases; bases outside gene matches: 6. CDR3 length equals 16 residues.

On this clone itself: Additional DNA sequences in this sample encode the identical CDR3. The gene calls are TRBV20-1 and TRBJ2-1; 9 nucleotides match TRBD2. The CDR3 covers 15 residues. V lost 5 bases to trimming and J lost 4 bases; unmatched junction nucleotides: 9. Looked up from germline, CDR1 is DFQATT and CDR2 is SNEGSKA (reference sequence). The CDR3, as DNA: TGCAGTGCTCTCAGCGGGGGGTCCCCTTACAATGAGCAGTTCTTC. It specifies CSALSGGSPYNEQFF.

About this clone: Mismatch with germline at one junction end may stem from a read error. The chain has TRBV9 and TRBJ2-1, with D perhaps assigned TRBD1 or TRBD2 (5 bases each). CDR1 and CDR2 (germline): SGDLS, YYNGEE. There are 15 residues in the CDR3. The CDR3 DNA reads as TGTGCCAGCAGCGCGAGCGGTGGGGCGTACAATGAGCATTTCTTC. Protein sequence: CASSASGGAYNEHFF.

This clone was counted many times. This chain links TRBV11-3 with TRBJ2-4, with D possibly called TRBD1 or TRBD2 (6 bases each). The germline V gene has CDR1 SGHNT and CDR2 YENEEA. The CDR3 is 13 amino acids. The ends were cut back, 5 bases at V and 9 bases at J, with 14 bases in the middle. The chain's CDR3 is CASSQIQGGIQYF. Here the CDR3 DNA reads TGTGCCAGCAGCCAAATACAGGGAGGCATTCAGTACTTC. Supplemented by reference TRBV11-3 and TRBJ2-4, the full variable domain reads EAGVVQSPRYKIIEKKQPVAFWCNPISGHNTLYWYLQNLGQGPELLIRYENEEAVDDSQLPKDRFSAERLKGVDSTLKIQPAELGDSAVYLCASSQIQGGIQYFGAGTRLSVL.

This clone was seen repeatedly, ten times or more. The genes are TRBV6-1 and TRBJ1-4; TRBD1 matches 7 bases. From germline, CDR1 is MNHNS and CDR2 SASEGT. J lost 7 bases, V lost 2 bases, and 19 bases had no gene match. The CDR3 has 19 residues. As DNA, the CDR3 is TGTGCCAGCAGTGAAAGCTGGAAATCCTCGGACAGGCATTCTGAAAAACTGTTTTTT. As protein: CASSESWKSSDRHSEKLFF.

This clone was seen ten or more times. The genes are TRBV4-2 and TRBJ2-3, with 9 bases aligning to TRBD2. Losses at the gene ends were 0 bases for V and 4 bases for J; bases not matched to a gene: 2. Germline values: CDR1 LGHNA, CDR2 YNFKEQ. This CDR3 has 15 amino acids. CDR3: CASSQEAGGPDTQYF. The CDR3 region has the DNA TGTGCCAGCAGCCAAGAAGCGGGAGGCCCAGATACGCAGTATTTT.

This clone was detected ten times or more. The chain recombines TRBV7-9 with TRBJ2-1; 14 bases are shared with TRBD2. This CDR3 is 13 amino acids long. In germline, CDR1 is SEHNR, CDR2 FQNEAQ (reference sequence). Trimming cost V 5 bases and J 15 bases; bases outside gene matches: 6. CDR3 residues: CASSAGLAGGGFF. The DNA for the CDR3 is TGTGCCAGCAGCGCCGGACTAGCGGGGGGTGGGTTCTTC.

A few counts support this clone. The V gene is TRBV27, the J gene TRBJ2-7, with 7 bases aligning to TRBD2. Germline V gene sequence: CDR1 MNHEY, CDR2 SMNVEV (reference sequence). The CDR3 extends over 13 amino acids. Trimming at V came to 4 bases and at J to 5 bases, leaving 5 bases not matched to a gene. The CDR3 sequence is CASSWTRANEQYF. CDR3 nucleotide sequence: TGTGCCAGCAGTTGGACTAGGGCAAACGAGCAGTACTTC.

This clone qualifies as medium-sized (0.01 to 0.1%). This sequence joins TRBV6-2 or TRBV6-3 and TRBJ1-1; D remains ambiguous. The V gene's germline CDR1 is MNHEY and CDR2 SVGEGT. V lost 1 base to trimming and J lost 4 bases, with 13 bases between them. CDR3 length: 15 residues. CDR3 DNA sequence: TGTGCCAGCAGTTACTACCAATTACTGGTCACTGAAGCTTTCTTT. Its translation is CASSYYQLLVTEAFF.

This chain links TRBV6-1 with TRBJ2-7; tentatively, D is TRBD2 (6 bases). The CDR3 spans 12 residues. V was trimmed by 8 bases and J by 1 base, leaving 9 bases between them. Germline CDR1 reads MNHNS; CDR2 reads SASEGT. CDR3: CASESGSYEQYF. CDR3 in DNA: TGTGCCAGCGAAAGCGGGTCCTACGAGCAGTACTTC.

This clone was found many times. The chain recombines TRBV7-9 with TRBJ2-1; D is perhaps TRBD1 or TRBD2 (6 bases each). This CDR3 spans 17 amino acids. Trimming removed 5 bases at V and 7 bases at J, with 24 bases between. The germline V gene encodes CDR1 SEHNR and CDR2 FQNEAQ (reference sequence). The CDR3 DNA is TGTGCCAGCAGCCCCCATGCAGGGGCGGGATGGCAAAATGAGCAGTTCTTC. Translating gives CASSPHAGAGWQNEQFF.

This chain links TRBV4-3 with TRBJ2-7, with 8 bases aligning to TRBD1. Germline V gives CDR1 LGHNA, CDR2 YSLEER. V was pared by 5 bases and J by 3 bases, with 9 bases of the junction left unmatched. The CDR3 covers 15 residues. The CDR3 DNA follows: TGCGCCAGCAGCACGCGACAGGGGCTAGGCTACGAGCAGTACTTC. It codes for CASSTRQGLGYEQYF.

This clone has at least ten counts. V gene TRBV2 combines with J gene TRBJ1-3, with D possibly matching TRBD1 (5 bases). Trimming took 6 bases from V and 0 from J, leaving 12 bases between them. This CDR3 has 15 amino acids. The germline CDR1 and CDR2 sequences are SNHLY and FYNNEI. This CDR3 reads CASRTDLGSGNTIYF. CDR3 sequence (DNA): TGTGCCAGCAGGACAGACCTTGGCTCTGGAAACACCATATATTTT.

By proportion, this clone is medium-sized. J is TRBJ2-7 and V is TRBV6-2 or TRBV6-3; 10 positions match TRBD2. Germline CDR1 reads MNHEY; CDR2 reads SVGEGT. V trimming: 6 bases; J trimming: 4 bases; junction bases outside the gene matches: 12. The CDR3 covers 16 residues. The CDR3 protein is CASSDQTGLALYEQYF. The CDR3, as DNA: TGTGCCAGCAGCGACCAAACGGGACTAGCGCTGTACGAGCAGTACTTC.

This rearrangement joins TRBV11-2 to TRBJ1-2; D is uncertain. Germline loops: CDR1 SGHAT, CDR2 FQNNGV. There are 15 residues in the CDR3. Trimming pared 1 base from V and 4 bases from J, leaving 13 bases between. CDR3 DNA sequence: TGTGCCAGCAGCTTAGGGGCAGTGGACTTCTATGGCTACACCTTC. Its protein product is CASSLGAVDFYGYTF.

This clone was counted only a few times. The CDR3, as DNA: TGTGCCAGCAGTCTGACGTGCGGGTGGGCCGGCGGGGAGCTGTTTTTT. It is translated as CASSLTCGWAGGELFF. This chain uses TRBV28 with TRBJ2-2, with D possibly matching TRBD2 (5 bases). Germline V CDR1 and CDR2: MDHEN, SYDVKM. The V end was cut by 5 bases, the J end by 7 bases, with 20 bases between. The CDR3 runs to 16 residues.

This chain joins TRBV6-1 and TRBJ1-3, with 9 bases lining up with TRBD1. V gave up 5 bases and J gave up 2 bases; unmatched junction bases: 4. This CDR3 is 15 amino acids long. Germline lookup yields CDR1 MNHNS and CDR2 SASEGT. CDR3 sequence reads: CASSTGQGPGNTIYF. CDR3 DNA: TGTGCCAGCAGTACGGGACAGGGTCCTGGAAACACCATATATTTT.

This clone was observed many times. The CDR3 DNA sequence: TGTGCCTCCGACGGGGCTAACTATGGCTACACCTTC. It is translated as CASDGANYGYTF. The chain has TRBV30 and TRBJ1-2; D unclear. With 7 bases removed from V and 0 bases from J, the gap between germline ends came to 9 bases. CDR3 length: 12 residues. CDR1 and CDR2 from the germline V gene are GTSNPN and SVGIG (reference sequence).

This chain connects TRBV19 to TRBJ1-5; D is ambiguous. The length of the CDR3 is 13 residues. Trimming took 5 bases from V and 6 from J, leaving 11 bases between them. CDR1 and CDR2 (germline): LNHDA, SQIVND (reference sequence). The CDR3 reads CASSLSWSQPQHF. The CDR3 nucleotides read TGTGCCAGTAGTCTGTCATGGAGTCAGCCCCAGCATTTT. Variable domain in full (rest from reference TRBV19 and TRBJ1-5): DGGITQSPKYLFRKEGQNVTLSCEQNLNHDAMYWYRQDPGQGLRLIYYSQIVNDFQKGDIAEGYSVSREKKESFPLTVTSAQKNPTAFYLCASSLSWSQPQHFGDGTRLSIL.

This chain joins TRBV4-1 and TRBJ1-2; 7 bases align to TRBD1. The CDR3 has 16 amino acids. The trim removed 0 bases at V and 4 bases at J, leaving 8 bases unmatched. CDR1 and CDR2 from the germline V gene are MGHRA and YSYEKL. CDR3 in DNA: TGCGCCAGCAGCCAAGAACCCGTGGACAGGCTCTATGGCTACACCTTC. Protein product: CASSQEPVDRLYGYTF.

This clone was seen at least ten times. The chain is built from TRBV20-1 and TRBJ2-7; perhaps TRBD1 as D (5 bases). Trimming took 6 bases from V and 2 from J, leaving 8 bases between them. The CDR3 contains 11 residues. Germline CDR1 DFQATT, CDR2 SNEGSKA (reference sequence). CDR3 sequence (DNA): TGCAGTGCCAGGGATGCCTACGAGCAGTACTTC. As protein: CSARDAYEQYF.

This clone was recorded many times. This chain joins TRBV6-1 and TRBJ1-4; maybe TRBD1 (5 bases). This CDR3 is 16 amino acids long. Trimming cost V 5 bases and J 8 bases, with 21 bases left between them. CDR1 MNHNS and CDR2 SASEGT come from the germline V gene. The CDR3 nucleotides read TGTGCCAGCAGTCAGAGGTCGACAGTTTCTAGCGAAAAACTGTTTTTT. Protein sequence: CASSQRSTVSSEKLFF.